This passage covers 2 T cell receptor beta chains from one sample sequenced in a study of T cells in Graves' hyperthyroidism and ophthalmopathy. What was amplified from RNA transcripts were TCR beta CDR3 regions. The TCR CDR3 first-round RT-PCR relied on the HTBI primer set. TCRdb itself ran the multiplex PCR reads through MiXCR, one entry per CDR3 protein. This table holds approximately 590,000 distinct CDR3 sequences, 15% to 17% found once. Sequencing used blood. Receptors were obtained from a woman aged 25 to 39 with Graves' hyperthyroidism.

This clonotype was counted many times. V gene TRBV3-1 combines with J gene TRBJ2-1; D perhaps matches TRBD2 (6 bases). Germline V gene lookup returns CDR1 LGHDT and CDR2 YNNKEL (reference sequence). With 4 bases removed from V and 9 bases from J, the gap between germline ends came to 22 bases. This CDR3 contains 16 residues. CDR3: CASSPRWGVREGEQFF. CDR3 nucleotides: TGTGCCAGCAGCCCTAGATGGGGGGTAAGAGAGGGTGAGCAGTTCTTC.

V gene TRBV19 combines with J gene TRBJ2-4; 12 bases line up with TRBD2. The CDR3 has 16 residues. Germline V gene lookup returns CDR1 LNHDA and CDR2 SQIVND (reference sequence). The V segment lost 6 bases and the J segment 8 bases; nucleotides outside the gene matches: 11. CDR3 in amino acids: CASRAGTSGSGDIQYF. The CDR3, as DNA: TGTGCCAGTAGAGCAGGGACTAGCGGGTCAGGGGACATTCAGTACTTC.